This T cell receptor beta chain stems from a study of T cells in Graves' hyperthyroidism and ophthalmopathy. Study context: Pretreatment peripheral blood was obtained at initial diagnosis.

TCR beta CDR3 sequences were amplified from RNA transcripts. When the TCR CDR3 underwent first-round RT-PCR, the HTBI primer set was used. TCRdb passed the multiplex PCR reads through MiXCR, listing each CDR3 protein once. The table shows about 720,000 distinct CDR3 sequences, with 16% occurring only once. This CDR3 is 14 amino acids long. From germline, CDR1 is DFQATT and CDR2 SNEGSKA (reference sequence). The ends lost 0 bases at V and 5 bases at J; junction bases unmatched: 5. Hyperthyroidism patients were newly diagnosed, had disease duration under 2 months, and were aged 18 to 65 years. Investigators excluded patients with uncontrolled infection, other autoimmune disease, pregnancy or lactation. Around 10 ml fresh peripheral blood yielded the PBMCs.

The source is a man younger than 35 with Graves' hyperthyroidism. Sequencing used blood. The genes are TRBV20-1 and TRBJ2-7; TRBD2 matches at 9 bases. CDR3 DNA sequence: TGCAGTGCTAGAGATTCCGCGGGAGGGAACGAGCAGTACTTC. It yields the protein CSARDSAGGNEQYF.